The 16 T cell receptor beta chains reported below all come from one sample, sequenced in a study of response to subunit inactivated influenza vaccine. One entry per CDR3 protein, called by TCRdb with MiXCR from the RT-PCR reads. Counted here are over 800,000 distinct CDR3 sequences, over 20% occurring once; the ten biggest clones make up roughly 10%. The sequencing used PBMCs from blood, collected more than 4 days after vaccination. These TCRs come from a man aged 50-60 years who received an inactivated influenza vaccine.

V and J are TRBV14 and TRBJ2-7; a weak D match, TRBD1 (5 bases). Per germline, CDR1 SGHDN and CDR2 FVKESK. V dropped 5 bases and J dropped 7 bases, with 18 bases sitting between them. The CDR3 spans 14 residues. The CDR3 DNA sequence: TGTGCCAGCAGCTTAATAGGGGCTTGGCGTGAGCAGTACTTC. Translation gives CASSLIGAWREQYF.

The sample holds a few counts of this clonotype. This chain connects TRBV28 to TRBJ2-7, with TRBD1 matching over 9 bases. The CDR3 runs to 14 residues. The germline CDR1 and CDR2 sequences are MDHEN and SYDVKM. The junction had 2 bases not matched to a gene; V was cut back by 5 bases and J by 0 bases. The CDR3 region has the DNA TGTGCCAGCAGTGAGACAGGGGGCTCCTACGAGCAGTACTTC. Its protein is CASSETGGSYEQYF.

The chain combines TRBV18 with TRBJ2-7; the D call may be TRBD1 or TRBD2 (5 bases each). CDR1 KGHSH and CDR2 LQKENI come from the germline V gene. The CDR3 consists of 12 residues. Trimming removed 4 bases from V and 7 bases from J, with 11 bases in between. The CDR3, as DNA: TGTGCCAGCTCACACGGGGACGGGGAGCAGTACTTC. Translating it yields CASSHGDGEQYF.

The chain employs TRBV29-1 and TRBJ2-1; possibly TRBD2 for D (6 bases). CDR3 length: 15 residues. V was clipped by 5 bases and J by 0 bases, with 14 bases between them. Germline CDR1 is SQVTM and CDR2 is ANQGSEA. CDR3 sequence (DNA): TGCAGCGTTCTCGGGGGACTCAGCTCCTACAATGAGCAGTTCTTC. It specifies CSVLGGLSSYNEQFF.

This clonotype was detected many times. The chain employs TRBV20-1 and TRBJ2-7; 9 positions match TRBD2. With 6 bases clipped from V and 3 bases from J, the junction kept 3 bases outside the gene matches. There are 12 residues in the CDR3. Germline-derived CDR1 and CDR2 are DFQATT and SNEGSKA (reference sequence). The CDR3 loop reads CSAPTSGYEQYF. CDR3 sequence (DNA): TGCAGTGCCCCGACTAGCGGCTACGAGCAGTACTTC.

CDR3 bases: TGCGCCAGCAGCCTACCTGCCGGGGGGGGCACAGATACGCAGTATTTT. Encoded protein: CASSLPAGGGTDTQYF. The rearrangement joins TRBV5-1 to TRBJ2-3; 8 nucleotides line up with TRBD2. The CDR3 spans 16 residues. Germline V gene lookup returns CDR1 SGHRS and CDR2 YFSETQ. J lost 1 base, V lost 4 bases, and 8 bases had no gene match.

This clonotype has more than one count but fewer than ten. The chain couples TRBV7-9 to TRBJ2-5; D assignment may be TRBD1 or TRBD2 (5 bases each). The germline V gene encodes CDR1 SEHNR and CDR2 FQNEAQ (reference sequence). CDR3 length: 15 residues. V was clipped by 5 bases and J by 4 bases, with 17 bases between them. As DNA, the CDR3 is TGTGCCAGCAGCGCGGCCGGGACGACCGGAGAGACCCAGTACTTC. This translates into CASSAAGTTGETQYF.

This clonotype has only a few counts. The chain joins TRBV5-1 to TRBJ2-3; 9 nucleotides agree with TRBD2. This CDR3 spans 16 amino acids. The ends lost 0 bases at V and 6 bases at J; junction bases unmatched: 8. CDR1 is SGHRS and CDR2 is YFSETQ in the germline V gene. CDR3 sequence (DNA): TGCGCCAGCAGCTTGGGTTCGTCTAGCGGGAAGGATACGCAGTATTTT. This sequence encodes CASSLGSSSGKDTQYF. The complete variable domain, with remaining parts taken from reference TRBV5-1 and TRBJ2-3, reads KAGVTQTPRYLIKTRGQQVTLSCSPISGHRSVSWYQQTPGQGLQFLFEYFSETQRNKGNFPGRFSGRQFSNSRSEMNVSTLELGDSALYLCASSLGSSSGKDTQYFGPGTRLTVL.

The chain recombines TRBV4-1 with TRBJ1-4, with D unclear. V shed 2 bases and J shed 5 bases, with 9 bases lying between them. This CDR3 has 14 amino acids. CDR1 and CDR2 from the germline V gene are MGHRA and YSYEKL. The DNA for the CDR3 is TGCGCCAGCAGCCAATTCGGGAACAATGAAAAACTGTTTTTT. Translation gives CASSQFGNNEKLFF.

This clonotype was seen only a few times. The gene calls are TRBV6-6 and TRBJ2-4, with D hard to call. The V gene's germline CDR1 is MNHNY and CDR2 SVGAGI (reference sequence). Trimming removed 5 bases at V and 8 bases at J, with 7 bases between. The CDR3 contains 11 residues. The CDR3 reads CASSTSDIQYF. CDR3 coding DNA: TGTGCCAGCAGTACGTCCGACATTCAGTACTTC.

The chain couples TRBV18 to TRBJ1-6, with D unresolved. V gave up 6 bases and J gave up 6 bases, with 9 bases separating them. This CDR3 contains 13 residues. Germline CDR1 KGHSH, CDR2 LQKENI. The CDR3 bases are TGTGCCAGCTCCCCATCAGTTAATTCACCCCTCCACTTT. It yields the protein CASSPSVNSPLHF.

This clonotype was seen more than once but under ten times. The rearrangement uses TRBV7-9 and TRBJ2-7, with D unresolved. Trimming pared 1 base from V and 7 bases from J, leaving 8 bases between. CDR3 length: 12 amino acids. From germline, CDR1 is SEHNR and CDR2 FQNEAQ (reference sequence). CDR3 nucleotide sequence: TGTGCCAGCAGCTTAGTTTCCATGGAGCAGTACTTC. Amino acid sequence: CASSLVSMEQYF.

This clonotype has a count of ten or more. This sequence joins TRBV6-5 and TRBJ2-5; D perhaps matches TRBD1 (6 bases). The CDR3 has 15 amino acids. Germline values: CDR1 MNHEY, CDR2 SVGAGI. V lost 4 bases, J lost 4 bases, and 16 bases lay in between. The CDR3 here is CASSWDPGDGETQYF. In nucleotides, the CDR3 is TGTGCCAGCAGTTGGGACCCAGGGGATGGAGAGACCCAGTACTTC.

In its sample, this clonotype was seen many times. The genes are TRBV10-3 and TRBJ2-7; 7 positions agree with TRBD1. Germline V CDR1 and CDR2: ENHRY, SYGVKD. The CDR3 contains 14 residues. Losses at the gene ends were 2 bases for V and 2 bases for J; bases not matched to a gene: 3. The CDR3 bases are TGTGCCATCAGTGAGACCGGGACAGCCTACGAGCAGTACTTC. Its translation is CAISETGTAYEQYF.

The CDR3 spells CASSSHGSTYNEQFF. The CDR3 bases are TGTGCCAGCAGTTCGCATGGCAGTACCTACAATGAGCAGTTCTTC. The chain employs TRBV12-3 or TRBV12-4 and TRBJ2-1; D is unresolved. V gave up 4 bases and J gave up 2 bases, with 12 bases separating them. CDR3 size: 15 residues.

This clonotype was counted a single time. This chain joins TRBV19 and TRBJ2-4, with a weak D call TRBD2 (6 bases). Looked up from germline, CDR1 is LNHDA and CDR2 is SQIVND (reference sequence). The CDR3 sequence is 18 residues long. V lost 1 base and J lost 0, with 16 bases in between. The CDR3 here is CASSIVGSGGRAKNIQYF. CDR3 bases: TGTGCCAGTAGTATAGTCGGGAGTGGAGGTCGAGCCAAAAACATTCAGTACTTC.